The 13 T cell receptor beta chains given below trace back to one sample, sequenced in a study of T cells in Graves' hyperthyroidism and ophthalmopathy. Regions amplified from RNA transcripts were the TCR beta CDR3 regions. A set of HTBI primers served as the primers for a first-round RT-PCR of the TCR CDR3. In TCRdb, the multiplex PCR reads were re-called with MiXCR into one record per CDR3 protein. The repertoire consists of fewer than 300,000 distinct CDR3 sequences, with about 16% occurring once and the leading ten covering under 35%. The sample was blood. These receptors were collected from a woman aged 50 to 60 with Graves' hyperthyroidism that later progressed to Graves' ophthalmopathy.

At least ten counts were recorded for this clonotype. The chain has TRBV3-1 and TRBJ1-4, with D perhaps matching TRBD1 (6 bases). This CDR3 contains 13 residues. The V end was cut by 0 bases, the J end by 10 bases, with 9 bases between. CDR1 and CDR2 from the germline V gene are LGHDT and YNNKEL (reference sequence). The CDR3 loop reads CASSQDRGGKLFF. The CDR3 DNA is TGTGCCAGCAGCCAAGATAGGGGGGGAAAACTGTTTTTT.

This clonotype was seen ten or more times. The chain has TRBV7-3 and TRBJ2-1; 12 bases fit TRBD2. The CDR3 loop spans 15 amino acids. V lost 4 bases and J lost 8; bases outside the gene matches: 6. The germline gives CDR1 SGHTA, CDR2 FQGTGA. In nucleotides, the CDR3 is TGTGCCAGCAGCTATGCTAGCGGGAGGGCCCATGAGCAGTTCTTC. Its protein product is CASSYASGRAHEQFF.

This clonotype was counted many times. This sequence joins TRBV12-3 or TRBV12-4 and TRBJ1-2, with TRBD1 matching 9 bases. V shed 5 bases, J shed 8 bases, and the junction held 12 bases outside the gene matches. The CDR3 covers 15 residues. The CDR3 bases are TGTGCCAGCAGTCGAGGGACAGGGAGGGCCCCGGGCTACACCTTC. It encodes CASSRGTGRAPGYTF.

This chain links TRBV28 with TRBJ2-7; 7 bases fit TRBD2. J gave up 3 bases and V 3 bases, and 23 bases lay outside the gene matches. CDR1 and CDR2 (germline): MDHEN, SYDVKM. The CDR3 is 20 residues long. The DNA for the CDR3 is TGTGCCAGCAGTTTCATTCAGGGCCAGGACATAAGGACTAGTCTCTACGAGCAGTACTTC. Its protein product is CASSFIQGQDIRTSLYEQYF.

This clonotype has only a few counts. The rearrangement uses TRBV7-6 and TRBJ1-2; D gene uncertain. In germline, CDR1 is SGHVS, CDR2 FNYEAQ. The CDR3 spans 14 residues. Deletions cut 5 bases from V and 8 bases from J, with 18 bases between. The CDR3 DNA reads as TGTGCCAGCAGCCCGATCTACCTGAGAGGGGGCTACACCTTC. This codes for CASSPIYLRGGYTF.

The chain has TRBV28 and TRBJ2-1; D unclear. V gave up 3 bases and J gave up 8 bases, with 17 bases separating them. Germline loops: CDR1 MDHEN, CDR2 SYDVKM. This CDR3 comprises 15 residues. Here the CDR3 reads CASSLQRPQFDEQFF. The DNA for the CDR3 is TGTGCCAGCAGTTTGCAGCGACCGCAATTCGATGAGCAGTTCTTC.

This clonotype has a handful of counts. The genes are TRBV19 and TRBJ2-2, with D possibly matching TRBD2 (5 bases). The V gene lost 7 bases and the J gene lost 6 bases, with 18 bases spanning the gap. Per germline, CDR1 LNHDA and CDR2 SQIVND (reference sequence). The CDR3 sequence is 15 residues long. DNA of the CDR3: TGTGCCAGTATTAGTTATCGGCGGGTTCCCGGGGAGCTGTTTTTT. This translates into CASISYRRVPGELFF.

This clonotype was seen at least ten times. The chain joins TRBV3-1 to TRBJ2-3, with D possibly being TRBD1 or TRBD2 (5 bases each). Germline V gene lookup returns CDR1 LGHDT and CDR2 YNNKEL (reference sequence). The CDR3 is 14 residues long. The V end lost 4 bases, the J end lost 8 bases, and 16 bases lay between the germline ends. CDR3 DNA sequence: TGTGCCAGCAGCCGTCGGGACCCTCGAAGTACGCAGTATTTT. The encoded protein is CASSRRDPRSTQYF.

In this sample, this clonotype turned up a few times. The chain carries TRBV5-1 and TRBJ1-5; 7 bases are shared with TRBD1. The germline V gene encodes CDR1 SGHRS and CDR2 YFSETQ. CDR3 length: 16 residues. The V and J ends lost 1 base and 4 bases, in that order; junction bases with no gene match: 8. DNA of the CDR3: TGCGCCAGCAGCTTGCCTACAGGGGTACGGAATCAGCCCCAGCATTTT. The encoded protein is CASSLPTGVRNQPQHF.

This chain uses TRBV20-1 with TRBJ1-4; D ambiguous. The germline gives CDR1 DFQATT, CDR2 SNEGSKA (reference sequence). V was cut by 0 bases and J by 10 bases, with 15 bases left in between. This CDR3 is built from 14 residues. CDR3 amino acids: CSARDGRTDGKLFF. The CDR3 DNA follows: TGCAGTGCTAGAGATGGCCGCACCGACGGAAAACTGTTTTTT.

At least ten counts were recorded for this clonotype. The CDR3 loop reads CASSLDAGVTDTQYF. CDR3 sequence (DNA): TGCGCCAGCAGCTTGGACGCGGGAGTCACAGATACGCAGTATTTT. The chain has TRBV5-1 and TRBJ2-3; 7 nucleotides agree with TRBD2. The V gene's germline CDR1 is SGHRS and CDR2 YFSETQ. The CDR3 loop spans 15 amino acids. V lost 0 bases and J lost 2; bases outside the gene matches: 3.

This clonotype was detected ten times or more. The rearrangement uses TRBV9 and TRBJ2-1; possibly TRBD2 for D (6 bases). Germline V gene data show CDR1 as SGDLS and CDR2 as YYNGEE. V gave up 7 bases and J gave up 7 bases, with 9 bases separating them. The CDR3 consists of 11 residues. The DNA for the CDR3 is TGTGCCAGCCGGAGGGGAAATGAGCAGTTCTTC. It yields the protein CASRRGNEQFF.

The gene calls are TRBV30 and TRBJ2-2; no clear D gene. The V end was cut by 1 base, the J end by 9 bases, with 15 bases between. CDR3 length equals 14 residues. The germline V gene has CDR1 GTSNPN and CDR2 SVGIG (reference sequence). This CDR3 reads CAWSGVRRTRELFF. CDR3 nucleotide sequence: TGTGCCTGGAGTGGGGTGAGACGGACCCGGGAGCTGTTTTTT.